This is a list of T cell receptor beta chains from one sample in a study of T-cell memory formation after mild COVID-19. A single record per CDR3 protein comes from TCRdb applying MiXCR to the 5' RACE reads. The repertoire holds 350,000 or so distinct CDR3 sequences, with 10% to 15% as singletons. Sequencing was performed on PBMCs or a T cell subset sorted from them (not recorded which). Receptor source: a man younger than 35 who had mild COVID-19 (a few samples of this study predate the infection). Cell type and time point are not known. The CDR3 runs from the conserved cysteine through the conserved F or W. D genes are given only for firm matches. Clone size is shown for a subset of rows, as once, few, many or a class of expanded clone.

D: NA
J: TRBJ2-7
V: TRBV7-9
size: NA
CDR3: CASRPTRGSRDEQYF
DNA: TGTGCCAGCAGACCTACCAGGGGCTCGCGGGACGAGCAGTACTTC

D: NA
J: TRBJ1-6
V: TRBV19
size: NA
CDR3: CASSIDVRSPLHF
DNA: TGTGCCAGTAGTATAGACGTGAGGTCACCCCTCCACTTT

D: NA
J: TRBJ1-5
V: TRBV6-2/TRBV6-3
size: many
CDR3: CASSSRGQPQHF
DNA: TGTGCCAGCAGTTCGAGGGGCCAGCCCCAGCATTTT

D: NA
J: TRBJ1-1
V: TRBV5-1
size: NA
CDR3: CASSLGSVSAVFF
DNA: TGCGCCAGCAGCTTGGGTTCTGTCTCGGCGGTTTTCTTT

D: NA
J: TRBJ2-4
V: TRBV5-6
size: few
CDR3: CASSGGSKNIQYF
DNA: TGTGCCAGCAGCGGCGGGTCCAAAAACATTCAGTACTTC

D: TRBD1
J: TRBJ2-7
V: TRBV20-1
size: NA
CDR3: CSASSRGWGEQYF
DNA: TGCAGTGCTAGTTCCAGGGGGTGGGGTGAGCAGTACTTC

D: NA
J: TRBJ2-1
V: TRBV6-5
size: once
CDR3: CASSYSWRGRYNEQFF
DNA: TGTGCCAGCAGTTACTCTTGGCGGGGACGCTACAATGAGCAGTTCTTC

D: NA
J: TRBJ1-1
V: TRBV9
size: NA
CDR3: CASSVSYGRNTEAFF
DNA: TGTGCCAGCAGCGTAAGCTACGGGAGGAACACTGAAGCTTTCTTT

D: NA
J: TRBJ2-5
V: TRBV7-2
size: NA
CDR3: CASSTTSPAQYF
DNA: TGTGCCAGCAGCACGACTAGTCCGGCCCAGTACTTC

D: NA
J: TRBJ2-6
V: TRBV19
size: many
CDR3: CASTVSGANVLTF
DNA: TGTGCCAGTACTGTCTCTGGGGCCAACGTCCTGACTTTC

D: NA
J: TRBJ2-7
V: TRBV27
size: few
CDR3: CASSPRQNRAYEQYF
DNA: TGTGCCAGCAGTCCCCGACAGAACCGAGCCTACGAGCAGTACTTC

D: NA
J: TRBJ2-6
V: TRBV12-3/TRBV12-4
size: few
CDR3: CASLAPTGANVLTF
DNA: TGTGCCAGCCTTGCTCCAACTGGGGCCAACGTCCTGACTTTC

D: NA
J: TRBJ1-2
V: TRBV20-1
size: NA
CDR3: CSASGGQFYGYTF
DNA: TGCAGTGCTAGTGGGGGGCAGTTCTATGGCTACACCTTC

D: NA
J: TRBJ1-1
V: TRBV4-1
size: NA
CDR3: CASSQQGGWTEAFF
DNA: TGCGCCAGCAGCCAACAGGGCGGGTGGACTGAAGCTTTCTTT

D: NA
J: TRBJ1-2
V: TRBV27
size: few
CDR3: CASSPDILYGYTF
DNA: TGTGCCAGCAGTCCAGATATCTTGTATGGCTACACCTTC

D: NA
J: TRBJ2-3
V: TRBV24-1
size: few
CDR3: CATSDFGDPQTDTQYF
DNA: TGTGCCACCAGTGATTTCGGGGACCCCCAGACAGATACGCAGTATTTT

D: NA
J: TRBJ1-4
V: TRBV4-3
size: few
CDR3: CASSLRHVPQGEKLFF
DNA: TGCGCCAGCAGCCTTAGACACGTGCCCCAAGGTGAAAAACTGTTTTTT

D: NA
J: TRBJ2-5
V: TRBV7-2
size: many
CDR3: CASSLGEETQYF
DNA: TGTGCCAGCAGCTTAGGGGAGGAGACCCAGTACTTC

D: TRBD1
J: TRBJ2-5
V: TRBV7-9
size: NA
CDR3: CASSFDPADRFGETQYF
DNA: TGTGCCAGCAGCTTTGATCCAGCGGACAGGTTCGGAGAGACCCAGTACTTC

D: NA
J: TRBJ1-5
V: TRBV6-5
size: many
CDR3: CASQPQGPSSNQPQHF
DNA: TGTGCCTCACAGCCCCAGGGGCCTAGTAGCAATCAGCCCCAGCATTTT

D: NA
J: TRBJ2-7
V: TRBV4-2
size: NA
CDR3: CASSQGSAGNSYEQYF
DNA: TGTGCCAGCAGCCAAGGAAGCGCAGGGAACTCCTACGAGCAGTACTTC

D: NA
J: TRBJ2-1
V: TRBV7-2
size: few
CDR3: CASSPARDTYNEQFF
DNA: TGTGCCAGCAGCCCGGCGCGGGATACCTACAATGAGCAGTTCTTC

D: NA
J: TRBJ2-5
V: TRBV4-1
size: few
CDR3: CASSQEGLFQETQYF
DNA: TGCGCCAGCAGCCAAGAAGGACTATTCCAAGAGACCCAGTACTTC

D: TRBD2
J: TRBJ2-5
V: TRBV12-3/TRBV12-4
size: NA
CDR3: CASSWGLVETQYF
DNA: TGTGCCAGCAGTTGGGGACTAGTGGAGACCCAGTACTTC

D: NA
J: TRBJ2-3
V: TRBV20-1
size: NA
CDR3: CSASPESTDTQYF
DNA: TGCAGTGCTAGCCCGGAGTCCACAGATACGCAGTATTTT

D: NA
J: TRBJ2-3
V: TRBV5-1
size: NA
CDR3: CASSRGGRSTDTQYF
DNA: TGCGCCAGCAGCCGAGGGGGGAGAAGCACAGATACGCAGTATTTT

D: NA
J: TRBJ2-7
V: TRBV6-5
size: few
CDR3: CASSLRWVDGYEQYF
DNA: TGTGCCAGCAGCCTACGATGGGTGGACGGCTACGAGCAGTACTTC

D: NA
J: TRBJ1-4
V: TRBV3-1
size: few
CDR3: CASSLDMGEKLFF
DNA: TGTGCCAGCAGCCTCGACATGGGTGAAAAACTGTTTTTT

D: NA
J: TRBJ1-5
V: TRBV4-1
size: NA
CDR3: CASSRPDGSNQPQHF
DNA: TGCGCCAGCAGCCGCCCGGACGGAAGCAATCAGCCCCAGCATTTT

D: NA
J: TRBJ2-7
V: TRBV7-9
size: NA
CDR3: CASSLVLGSYEQYF
DNA: TGTGCCAGCAGCTTAGTGCTGGGTTCCTACGAGCAGTACTTC

D: NA
J: TRBJ1-6
V: TRBV6-5
size: once
CDR3: CASSYSPYPPLHF
DNA: TGTGCCAGCAGTTACTCGCCATATCCACCCCTCCACTTT

D: NA
J: TRBJ2-7
V: TRBV11-2
size: few
CDR3: CASSSRAYEQYF
DNA: TGTGCCAGCAGCTCTCGCGCCTACGAGCAGTACTTC

D: NA
J: TRBJ2-5
V: TRBV6-5
size: few
CDR3: CASSFLHGAGETQYF
DNA: TGTGCCAGCAGTTTTCTACATGGGGCAGGAGAGACCCAGTACTTC

D: TRBD1
J: TRBJ1-1
V: TRBV12-3/TRBV12-4
size: few
CDR3: CASSLAGGSITEAFF
DNA: TGTGCCAGCAGTTTAGCAGGGGGCTCGATCACTGAAGCTTTCTTT

D: NA
J: TRBJ1-1
V: TRBV11-2
size: few
CDR3: CASSTNRNTEAFF
DNA: TGTGCCAGCAGCACTAACAGGAACACTGAAGCTTTCTTT

D: NA
J: TRBJ2-7
V: TRBV18
size: NA
CDR3: CASSPRGRGYEQYF
DNA: TGTGCCAGCTCACCACGTGGCAGGGGCTACGAGCAGTACTTC

D: NA
J: TRBJ2-7
V: TRBV6-9
size: NA
CDR3: CASSFPSGGKSEQYF
DNA: TGTGCCAGCAGTTTTCCCTCCGGGGGTAAGAGCGAGCAGTACTTC

D: TRBD1
J: TRBJ2-5
V: TRBV27
size: NA
CDR3: CASTSFQGARETQYF
DNA: TGTGCCAGCACCTCCTTCCAGGGGGCGCGGGAGACCCAGTACTTC

D: NA
J: TRBJ2-3
V: TRBV7-9
size: NA
CDR3: CASSMRGDTQYF
DNA: TGTGCCAGCAGCATGCGTGGAGATACGCAGTATTTT